This is a list of T cell receptor beta chains from one sample in a study of CD8 T cells in ankylosing spondylitis. TCRdb passed the 5' RACE reads through MiXCR, listing each CDR3 protein once. The top ten clones hold about 0.89% of a sample with 350,000 to 450,000 distinct CDR3 sequences, 20% to 30% of them seen once. Sequences were obtained from blood, either unsorted or a sorted T cell fraction (not recorded which). The source of these receptors is a male donor with ankylosing spondylitis. Both conserved end residues are part of each CDR3. Each record gives: D gene, V gene, clone size, J gene, CDR3 protein, CDR3 DNA. D genes are given only for firm matches. Clone size is not always given. Where it is, it says once, few, many or a class for expanded clones.

d_call: TRBD2; v_call: TRBV11-2; clone_size: .; j_call: TRBJ2-7; cdr3_aa: CASSLATSGRTEQYF; cdr3_nt: TGTGCCAGCAGCTTAGCAACTAGCGGGAGGACAGAGCAGTACTTC
d_call: .; v_call: TRBV9; clone_size: .; j_call: TRBJ1-2; cdr3_aa: CASSFTELYTF; cdr3_nt: TGTGCCAGCAGCTTTACAGAGCTGTACACCTTC
d_call: .; v_call: TRBV7-2; clone_size: .; j_call: TRBJ2-1; cdr3_aa: CASSYRSNHNEQFF; cdr3_nt: TGTGCCAGCAGCTATAGGTCGAATCACAATGAGCAGTTCTTC
d_call: .; v_call: TRBV12-3/TRBV12-4; clone_size: few; j_call: TRBJ2-7; cdr3_aa: CASSLKGAYEQYF; cdr3_nt: TGTGCCAGCAGTTTAAAGGGGGCCTACGAGCAGTACTTC
d_call: .; v_call: TRBV5-1; clone_size: few; j_call: TRBJ2-1; cdr3_aa: CASSLLRQASYNEQFF; cdr3_nt: TGCGCCAGCAGCTTGTTGCGACAGGCCTCCTACAATGAGCAGTTCTTC
d_call: .; v_call: TRBV24-1; clone_size: .; j_call: TRBJ1-2; cdr3_aa: CATSDSEGYTF; cdr3_nt: TGTGCCACCAGTGATTCCGAGGGCTACACCTTC
d_call: TRBD1; v_call: TRBV9; clone_size: few; j_call: TRBJ1-2; cdr3_aa: CASSVAGTGEMSYTF; cdr3_nt: TGTGCCAGCAGCGTAGCGGGGACAGGAGAGATGAGCTACACCTTC
d_call: .; v_call: TRBV4-1; clone_size: few; j_call: TRBJ2-2; cdr3_aa: CASSQEDGAITGELFF; cdr3_nt: TGCGCCAGCAGCCAAGAAGACGGGGCGATCACCGGGGAGCTGTTTTTT
d_call: .; v_call: TRBV6-2/TRBV6-3; clone_size: .; j_call: TRBJ2-7; cdr3_aa: CASSKGLSTDEQYF; cdr3_nt: TGTGCCAGCAGCAAAGGACTTTCAACGGACGAGCAGTACTTC
d_call: .; v_call: TRBV24-1; clone_size: .; j_call: TRBJ2-1; cdr3_aa: CATSARIGGLNEQFF; cdr3_nt: TGTGCCACCAGTGCCCGGATAGGCGGGTTGAATGAGCAGTTCTTC
d_call: .; v_call: TRBV10-3; clone_size: .; j_call: TRBJ2-2; cdr3_aa: CAISEEGSTGELFF; cdr3_nt: TGTGCCATCAGTGAAGAGGGAAGCACCGGGGAGCTGTTTTTT
d_call: .; v_call: TRBV12-3/TRBV12-4; clone_size: .; j_call: TRBJ1-1; cdr3_aa: CASTLYRNTEAFF; cdr3_nt: TGTGCCAGCACCCTCTATCGGAACACTGAAGCTTTCTTT
d_call: TRBD2; v_call: TRBV20-1; clone_size: .; j_call: TRBJ2-3; cdr3_aa: CSASPGLAGAITDTQYF; cdr3_nt: TGCAGTGCTAGTCCCGGACTAGCGGGAGCGATAACAGATACGCAGTATTTT
d_call: TRBD2; v_call: TRBV5-1; clone_size: .; j_call: TRBJ2-3; cdr3_aa: CASSLKLASTDTQYF; cdr3_nt: TGCGCCAGCAGCTTGAAACTAGCGAGCACAGATACGCAGTATTTT
d_call: .; v_call: TRBV21-1; clone_size: .; j_call: TRBJ1-1; cdr3_aa: CASSKIGHEAFF; cdr3_nt: TGTGCCAGCAGCAAAATAGGCCATGAAGCTTTCTTT
d_call: TRBD2; v_call: TRBV29-1; clone_size: many; j_call: TRBJ2-3; cdr3_aa: CSGGLSSGHMNTQYF; cdr3_nt: TGCAGCGGGGGACTAAGCTCTGGACATATGAATACGCAGTATTTT
d_call: .; v_call: TRBV15; clone_size: .; j_call: TRBJ2-5; cdr3_aa: CATSRDLGAEETQYF; cdr3_nt: TGTGCCACCAGCAGAGATTTGGGGGCGGAGGAGACCCAGTACTTC
d_call: TRBD1; v_call: TRBV11-2; clone_size: .; j_call: TRBJ2-2; cdr3_aa: CASSSGTGTIGTGELFF; cdr3_nt: TGTGCCAGCAGCTCCGGGACAGGGACGATAGGCACCGGGGAGCTGTTTTTT
d_call: .; v_call: TRBV18; clone_size: .; j_call: TRBJ1-4; cdr3_aa: CASSPPETNEKLFF; cdr3_nt: TGTGCCAGCTCACCACCAGAAACTAATGAAAAACTGTTTTTT
d_call: .; v_call: TRBV5-4; clone_size: .; j_call: TRBJ2-1; cdr3_aa: CASSLRPSAEQFF; cdr3_nt: TGTGCCAGCAGCCTCAGACCCAGTGCTGAGCAGTTCTTC
d_call: .; v_call: TRBV7-9; clone_size: few; j_call: TRBJ2-1; cdr3_aa: CASSRFGTPFF; cdr3_nt: TGTGCCAGCAGTCGTTTTGGGACGCCGTTCTTC
d_call: .; v_call: TRBV12-5; clone_size: few; j_call: TRBJ2-1; cdr3_aa: CASVLEQGHEQFF; cdr3_nt: TGTGCTAGTGTTCTAGAACAGGGACATGAGCAGTTCTTC
d_call: TRBD1; v_call: TRBV2; clone_size: .; j_call: TRBJ1-4; cdr3_aa: CASRDREANEKLFF; cdr3_nt: TGTGCCAGCAGGGACAGGGAAGCTAATGAAAAACTGTTTTTT
d_call: .; v_call: TRBV9; clone_size: .; j_call: TRBJ2-3; cdr3_aa: CASSGGGGGPDTQYF; cdr3_nt: TGTGCCAGCAGCGGAGGTGGGGGGGGGCCAGATACGCAGTATTTT
d_call: .; v_call: TRBV20-1; clone_size: .; j_call: TRBJ2-1; cdr3_aa: CSASSGVFLNEQFF; cdr3_nt: TGCAGTGCTAGTTCGGGAGTCTTCCTGAATGAGCAGTTCTTC
d_call: TRBD1; v_call: TRBV24-1; clone_size: .; j_call: TRBJ2-3; cdr3_aa: CATSDLQAGGRDTQYF; cdr3_nt: TGTGCCACCAGTGATTTGCAAGCAGGGGGTAGAGATACGCAGTATTTT
d_call: TRBD1; v_call: TRBV20-1; clone_size: .; j_call: TRBJ1-2; cdr3_aa: CSAREFRDRGRDGYTF; cdr3_nt: TGCAGTGCTAGGGAATTCCGGGACAGGGGTCGAGATGGCTACACCTTC
d_call: .; v_call: TRBV20-1; clone_size: .; j_call: TRBJ2-1; cdr3_aa: CSAPPFAGSSYNEQFF; cdr3_nt: TGCAGTGCTCCCCCTTTTGCGGGAAGCTCCTACAATGAGCAGTTCTTC
d_call: .; v_call: TRBV5-5; clone_size: .; j_call: TRBJ2-1; cdr3_aa: CASSTTVNYNEQFF; cdr3_nt: TGTGCCAGCAGCACGACAGTTAACTACAATGAGCAGTTCTTC
d_call: TRBD1; v_call: TRBV6-1; clone_size: .; j_call: TRBJ1-4; cdr3_aa: CASWTGKGGTNEKLFF; cdr3_nt: TGTGCCAGCTGGACAGGGAAGGGCGGAACTAATGAAAAACTGTTTTTT
d_call: TRBD1; v_call: TRBV5-1; clone_size: few; j_call: TRBJ1-1; cdr3_aa: CASSQDRNQAEAFF; cdr3_nt: TGCGCCAGCAGCCAGGACAGGAATCAGGCTGAAGCTTTCTTT
d_call: .; v_call: TRBV20-1; clone_size: .; j_call: TRBJ1-5; cdr3_aa: CSASFGVAVIRDQPQHF; cdr3_nt: TGCAGTGCTAGTTTCGGGGTAGCGGTAATAAGAGATCAGCCCCAGCATTTT
d_call: .; v_call: TRBV29-1; clone_size: .; j_call: TRBJ1-1; cdr3_aa: CSVRQGPTNTEAFF; cdr3_nt: TGCAGCGTTCGGCAGGGGCCCACCAACACTGAAGCTTTCTTT
d_call: .; v_call: TRBV5-1; clone_size: .; j_call: TRBJ1-2; cdr3_aa: CASSQSSTNYGYTF; cdr3_nt: TGCGCCAGCAGCCAATCGTCCACGAACTATGGCTACACCTTC
d_call: .; v_call: TRBV20-1; clone_size: .; j_call: TRBJ1-4; cdr3_aa: CSAQVGRGVEKLFF; cdr3_nt: TGCAGTGCTCAGGTCGGCAGGGGAGTTGAAAAACTGTTTTTT
d_call: .; v_call: TRBV12-3/TRBV12-4; clone_size: few; j_call: TRBJ1-5; cdr3_aa: CASSLKDQPQHF; cdr3_nt: TGTGCCAGCAGTTTAAAGGATCAGCCCCAGCATTTT
d_call: .; v_call: TRBV6-1; clone_size: .; j_call: TRBJ1-5; cdr3_aa: CASSEGAGSNQPQHF; cdr3_nt: TGTGCCAGCAGTGAAGGAGCAGGGAGCAATCAGCCCCAGCATTTT
d_call: .; v_call: TRBV11-2; clone_size: few; j_call: TRBJ1-4; cdr3_aa: CASSTNPGREKLFF; cdr3_nt: TGTGCCAGCAGCACCAACCCGGGAAGAGAAAAACTGTTTTTT
d_call: .; v_call: TRBV12-3/TRBV12-4; clone_size: few; j_call: TRBJ1-2; cdr3_aa: CASSLALGANYGYTF; cdr3_nt: TGTGCCAGCAGTTTAGCGCTCGGGGCTAACTATGGCTACACCTTC
d_call: .; v_call: TRBV29-1; clone_size: many; j_call: TRBJ1-3; cdr3_aa: CSVEDFGNTIYF; cdr3_nt: TGCAGCGTTGAAGATTTTGGAAACACCATATATTTT
d_call: .; v_call: TRBV28; clone_size: .; j_call: TRBJ2-5; cdr3_aa: CASSLGLAPKTQYF; cdr3_nt: TGTGCCAGCAGTTTAGGGCTAGCGCCGAAGACCCAGTACTTC
d_call: .; v_call: TRBV5-1; clone_size: few; j_call: TRBJ2-2; cdr3_aa: CASTETRTRAGELFF; cdr3_nt: TGCGCCAGCACCGAGACACGGACGAGGGCCGGGGAGCTGTTTTTT
d_call: .; v_call: TRBV10-1; clone_size: .; j_call: TRBJ2-2; cdr3_aa: CASSGTMNTGELFF; cdr3_nt: TGCGCCAGCAGTGGGACGATGAACACCGGGGAGCTGTTTTTT
d_call: .; v_call: TRBV12-3/TRBV12-4; clone_size: .; j_call: TRBJ2-3; cdr3_aa: CASIGPGSLTDTQYF; cdr3_nt: TGTGCCAGCATCGGGCCCGGGAGTCTCACAGATACGCAGTATTTT